A single sample is the source of the 7 T cell receptor beta chains below, sequenced in a study of blood T cell repertoires in COVID-19. The method was immunoSEQ multiplex PCR; TCRdb's version includes in-frame clones alone and lacks a portion of them. Here the sample spans about 82,000 clones, 85% being singletons. What was sequenced was peripheral blood. These TCRs come from a man older than 75 with active or convalescent COVID-19.

The chain carries TRBV7-9 and TRBJ1-2; a weak D match, TRBD1 (6 bases). This CDR3 spans 18 amino acids. V lost 2 bases to trimming and J lost 0 bases, with 19 bases between them. Germline V lookup: CDR1 SEHNR, CDR2 FQNEAQ (reference sequence). As DNA, the CDR3 is TGTGCCAGCAGCTTACGGACCCCCCGAGGGGGGGCTAACTATGGCTACACCTTC. It specifies CASSLRTPRGGANYGYTF.

The rearrangement joins TRBV3-1 (or the pseudogene TRBV3-2) to TRBJ1-6; the match to TRBD1 covers 7 bases. Germline-derived CDR1 and CDR2 are LGHDT and YNNKEL (reference sequence). This CDR3 has 13 residues. V gave up 1 base and J gave up 12 bases; unmatched junction bases: 3. CDR3 nucleotides: TGTGCCAGCAGCCAAGGACAGGGCGGACCCCTCCACTTT. Translating gives CASSQGQGGPLHF.

CDR3 residues: CASSIAGGPDNEQFF. The DNA for the CDR3 is TGTGCCAGCTCAATAGCGGGAGGGCCGGACAATGAGCAGTTCTTC. The chain links TRBV18 to TRBJ2-1; TRBD2 matches at 11 bases. The V gene end was trimmed by 5 bases and the J gene end by 5 bases; junction bases not matched to a gene: 5. The CDR3 has 15 residues. Germline-derived CDR1 and CDR2 are KGHSH and LQKENI.

This clone came up a few times. V is TRBV9 and J is TRBJ1-2; D unresolved. There are 14 residues in the CDR3. V lost 0 bases and J 6 bases, leaving 12 bases between the germline ends. Germline-derived CDR1 and CDR2 are SGDLS and YYNGEE. The chain's CDR3 is CASSVDGDLNGYTF. The CDR3 DNA reads TGTGCCAGCAGCGTAGACGGAGACCTCAATGGCTACACCTTC.

The chain recombines TRBV7-2 with TRBJ1-2; tentative D call: TRBD1 (5 bases). This CDR3 is 16 amino acids long. Germline V lookup: CDR1 SGHTA, CDR2 FQGNSA. V lost 5 bases and J lost 5, with 21 bases in between. In DNA form, the CDR3 reads TGTGCCAGCAGCCCCAAGGCGGGGGAGTCAGGATATGGCTACACCTTC. This gives the protein CASSPKAGESGYGYTF.

This chain uses TRBV12-3 or TRBV12-4 with TRBJ1-5; a possible D gene is TRBD1 (6 bases). The ends were cut back, 2 bases at V and 9 bases at J, with 11 bases in the middle. CDR3 length: 13 residues. The CDR3 protein is CASSLTGSGPQHF. The CDR3 nucleotides are TGTGCCAGCAGTTTAACAGGGAGTGGGCCCCAGCATTTT.

The count of this clone is one. The rearrangement joins TRBV6-5 to TRBJ2-5; D is possibly TRBD1 (6 bases). Germline loops: CDR1 MNHEY, CDR2 SVGAGI. V was shortened by 6 bases and J by 0 bases, with 11 bases between the two germline ends. CDR3 length equals 14 residues. This CDR3 reads CASSSQGHQETQYF. The CDR3, as DNA: TGTGCCAGCAGCTCACAGGGCCACCAAGAGACCCAGTACTTC.